The rows below give T cell receptor beta chains drawn from one sample of a study of T cells in Graves' hyperthyroidism and ophthalmopathy. TCRdb analysed the multiplex PCR reads with MiXCR anew, one entry per CDR3 protein. The sample shows about 640,000 distinct CDR3 sequences, 45% of them seen only once. Input material: peripheral blood or thyroid tissue (not recorded which). These receptors all come from an adult man with Graves' disease, either hyperthyroidism or ophthalmopathy (not recorded which). Both conserved end residues are part of each CDR3. A D gene is named only where the DNA matches it firmly. The size entry is marked missing in some rows and otherwise reads once, few, many or a size class.

TRBJ2-3	TRBV11-1	TRBD2	.	CASSSGLAGTTDTQYF	TGTGCCAGCAGCTCCGGACTAGCGGGGACCACAGATACGCAGTATTTT
TRBJ1-2	TRBV29-1	.	.	CSVDIQGLSGYTF	TGCAGCGTTGATATACAGGGTCTTAGTGGCTACACCTTC
TRBJ1-2	TRBV13	.	.	CASSLGGDGRAYGYTF	TGTGCCAGCAGCTTAGGGGGCGACGGACGAGCCTATGGCTACACCTTC
TRBJ1-5	TRBV2	.	.	CASTTIPGTRNQPQHF	TGTGCCAGCACAACAATACCCGGGACACGCAATCAGCCCCAGCATTTT
TRBJ2-5	TRBV20-1	TRBD1	few	CSAEEWRDRAGETQYF	TGCAGTGCGGAGGAGTGGCGGGACAGGGCGGGGGAGACCCAGTACTTC
TRBJ1-2	TRBV10-3	.	.	CAISADSGDGYTF	TGTGCCATCAGCGCGGACTCCGGGGATGGCTACACCTTC
TRBJ1-1	TRBV7-6	.	many	CASRPSGLGTEAFF	TGTGCCAGCAGACCATCGGGACTGGGCACTGAAGCTTTCTTT
TRBJ1-1	TRBV10-2	TRBD1	few	CASSIGTGAEAFF	TGCGCCAGCAGTATAGGGACAGGGGCCGAAGCTTTCTTT
TRBJ1-5	TRBV7-9	.	.	CASSLERYREFFQPQHF	TGTGCCAGCAGCTTAGAGAGGTACAGGGAGTTCTTTCAGCCCCAGCATTTT
TRBJ2-7	TRBV6-6	.	many	CASTDSYEQYF	TGTGCCAGCACCGACAGCTACGAGCAGTACTTC
TRBJ1-3	TRBV15	TRBD1	.	CATSRTTGSGNTIYF	TGTGCCACCAGCAGGACGACAGGGTCTGGAAACACCATATATTTT
TRBJ1-3	TRBV2	.	few	CASSAGPGNTIYF	TGTGCCAGCAGTGCGGGACCTGGAAACACCATATATTTT
TRBJ1-2	TRBV9	TRBD1	few	CASRDRLYGYTF	TGTGCCAGCAGGGACAGGCTTTATGGCTACACCTTC
TRBJ1-2	TRBV24-1	.	few	CATSDRSAGSHYGYTF	TGTGCCACCAGTGACCGCTCCGCGGGGTCACACTATGGCTACACCTTC
TRBJ1-1	TRBV11-1	.	once	CASSLGTGILEAEAFF	TGTGCCAGCAGCCTTGGAACAGGGATATTGGAGGCTGAAGCTTTCTTT
TRBJ1-4	TRBV25-1	.	.	CASSEETPEGREKLFF	TGTGCCAGCAGTGAGGAAACACCCGAGGGGCGAGAAAAACTGTTTTTT
TRBJ2-5	TRBV29-1	.	many	CSVETGYQETQYF	TGCAGCGTTGAAACAGGGTACCAAGAGACCCAGTACTTC
TRBJ2-7	TRBV20-1	.	.	CSARARSYKQYF	TGCAGTGCTAGGGCGAGGAGTTACAAGCAGTACTTC
TRBJ1-4	TRBV2	.	many	CASSEGRTAFEKLFF	TGTGCCAGCAGTGAAGGAAGGACAGCGTTTGAAAAACTGTTTTTT
TRBJ1-2	TRBV7-6	TRBD1	.	CASSLAQGNNYGYTF	TGTGCCAGCAGCTTAGCACAGGGGAACAACTATGGCTACACCTTC
TRBJ1-5	TRBV20-1	TRBD1	.	CSARELGQGSRQPQHF	TGCAGTGCTAGAGAACTAGGACAGGGGAGTAGGCAGCCCCAGCATTTT
TRBJ1-1	TRBV2	.	many	CASSYAMNTEAFF	TGTGCCAGCAGTTACGCAATGAACACTGAAGCTTTCTTT
TRBJ2-7	TRBV20-1	.	.	CSAENREGAYEQYF	TGCAGTGCTGAGAACAGGGAAGGGGCCTACGAGCAGTACTTC
TRBJ1-1	TRBV7-3	.	.	CASSLIAGDTEAFF	TGTGCCAGCAGCTTGATCGCAGGGGACACTGAAGCTTTCTTT
TRBJ2-7	TRBV29-1	.	many	CSVELRNYEQYF	TGCAGCGTTGAACTCCGTAACTACGAGCAGTACTTC
TRBJ2-7	TRBV10-3	TRBD1	many	CAITQGTGGTYEQYF	TGTGCCATCACCCAGGGGACAGGGGGTACCTACGAGCAGTACTTC
TRBJ2-7	TRBV7-8	TRBD2	few	CASSLASGTYEQYF	TGTGCCAGCAGCTTGGCTAGCGGGACCTACGAGCAGTACTTC
TRBJ1-5	TRBV7-8	.	many	CASSFANQPQHF	TGTGCCAGCAGCTTCGCCAATCAGCCCCAGCATTTT
TRBJ1-4	TRBV20-1	.	many	CSALQGLGEKLFF	TGCAGTGCGCTACAGGGATTGGGGGAAAAACTGTTTTTT
TRBJ2-7	TRBV5-1	.	few	CASSSDRNSYEQYF	TGCGCCAGCAGCTCTGACAGGAACTCCTACGAGCAGTACTTC
TRBJ2-5	TRBV7-9	.	many	CASSKGGGRETQYF	TGTGCCAGCAGCAAAGGGGGTGGTCGGGAGACCCAGTACTTC
TRBJ1-1	TRBV7-9	TRBD1	once	CASSFRDRGPGWTEAFF	TGTGCCAGCAGCTTCCGGGACAGGGGGCCAGGCTGGACTGAAGCTTTCTTT
TRBJ1-5	TRBV2	.	few	CASTFDGGHSVSHF	TGTGCCAGCACCTTTGACGGGGGACATTCTGTTTCGCATTTT
TRBJ1-1	TRBV20-1	.	.	CSARRMGQANTEAFF	TGCAGTGCTAGAAGAATGGGACAAGCAAACACTGAAGCTTTCTTT
TRBJ1-1	TRBV20-1	.	.	CSAEQGPANTEAFF	TGCAGTGCTGAACAGGGTCCGGCAAACACTGAAGCTTTCTTT
TRBJ2-7	TRBV7-8	TRBD2	many	CASSLEVAGGRAAQYF	TGTGCCAGCAGCTTAGAAGTTGCCGGCGGGAGGGCCGCGCAGTACTTC
TRBJ1-5	TRBV10-3	.	.	CAISESRSSNRPQHF	TGTGCCATCAGTGAGTCGAGGAGTAGCAATCGGCCCCAGCATTTT
TRBJ1-5	TRBV20-1	TRBD1	.	CSASRGTGNSNQPQHF	TGCAGTGCTAGCCGGGGGACAGGCAATAGCAATCAGCCCCAGCATTTT
TRBJ1-2	TRBV7-4	.	.	CASSLVGRGNGYTF	TGTGCCAGCAGCTTAGTCGGCAGGGGAAACGGCTACACCTTC
TRBJ2-7	TRBV12-3/TRBV12-4	.	.	CASSYVQSSYEQYF	TGTGCCAGCAGTTACGTTCAGAGCTCCTACGAGCAGTACTTC
TRBJ2-5	TRBV6-1	TRBD2	few	CASSYSGREGETQYF	TGTGCCAGCAGTTACTCAGGGAGGGAAGGAGAGACCCAGTACTTC
TRBJ1-5	TRBV24-1	TRBD1	.	CASRAGGNSNQPQHF	TGTGCCAGCAGGGCAGGGGGTAATAGCAATCAGCCCCAGCATTTT
TRBJ1-2	TRBV2	TRBD1	.	CASIVDREDYGYTF	TGTGCCAGCATCGTCGACAGGGAAGACTATGGCTACACCTTT
TRBJ2-7	TRBV13	.	.	CASSLRVEIPYEQYF	TGTGCCAGCAGCTTAAGGGTTGAAATCCCCTACGAGCAGTACTTC
TRBJ1-5	TRBV19	.	.	CARKMDRNLNQPQHF	TGTGCCAGGAAGATGGACCGCAACCTCAATCAGCCCCAGCATTTT
TRBJ1-5	TRBV2	.	many	CASSDSSSNQPQHF	TGTGCCAGCAGTGATTCCTCGAGCAATCAGCCCCAGCATTTT
TRBJ2-6	TRBV7-3	.	few	CASSQGGGSGANVLTF	TGCGCCAGCAGCCAAGGGGGGGGCTCTGGGGCCAACGTCCTGACTTTC
TRBJ1-1	TRBV12-3/TRBV12-4	.	few	CASSFEENTEAFF	TGTGCCAGCAGTTTTGAGGAGAACACTGAAGCTTTCTTT
TRBJ1-6	TRBV15	TRBD1	.	CATSSLQGTNSPLHF	TGTGCCACCAGCAGCTTACAGGGGACTAATTCACCCCTCCACTTT
TRBJ1-4	TRBV10-3	TRBD1	.	CAISAGTAEKLFF	TGTGCCATAAGTGCCGGGACAGCCGAAAAACTGTTTTTT
TRBJ2-2	TRBV5-1	TRBD2	.	CASSLGAGSNTGELFF	TGCGCCAGCAGCTTAGGAGCGGGGTCGAACACCGGGGAGCTGTTTTTT
TRBJ2-7	TRBV11-1	TRBD1	.	CASSFRDRVKREQYF	TGTGCCAGCAGCTTCCGGGACAGGGTGAAGCGCGAGCAGTACTTC
TRBJ1-4	TRBV7-3	.	.	CASRRLGSTNEKLFF	TGTGCCAGCAGAAGACTAGGGAGTACAAATGAAAAACTGTTTTTT
TRBJ2-5	TRBV20-1	.	many	CSARDPGGETQYF	TGCAGTGCTAGAGACCCGGGTGGGGAGACCCAGTACTTC
TRBJ2-5	TRBV20-1	TRBD2	.	CSSEKRGDETQYF	TGCAGTTCAGAAAAGCGGGGCGATGAGACCCAGTACTTC
TRBJ1-3	TRBV2	TRBD1	few	CAGSGTGRIKSSGNTIYF	TGTGCCGGCTCCGGGACAGGGAGAATCAAGAGCTCTGGAAACACCATATATTTT
TRBJ2-7	TRBV7-9	.	many	CASSLAGGNEQYF	TGTGCCAGCAGCTTAGCCGGAGGGAACGAGCAGTACTTC
TRBJ1-3	TRBV12-3/TRBV12-4	.	few	CASSLNRVRDTIYF	TGTGCCAGCAGTTTGAACAGGGTCAGAGACACCATATATTTT
TRBJ2-7	TRBV15	.	.	CATSSHLGGRYEQYF	TGTGCCACCAGCAGTCACCTCGGGGGGCGGTACGAGCAGTACTTC
TRBJ2-7	TRBV5-8	TRBD2	.	CASSLGLAGVEQYF	TGTGCCAGCAGCTTAGGGTTAGCGGGAGTCGAGCAGTACTTC